This paragraph covers one T cell receptor (beta chain) sequence. The data belong to a study of blood T cell repertoires in COVID-19. At the level of the study: The origin of the acute and convalescent COVID-19 samples was the United States, Italy and Spain. T cells, B-cell-depleted T cells, or PBMCs supplied cDNA or gDNA.

Trimming cost V 8 bases and J 1 base, with 8 bases left between them. The CDR3 sequence is 13 residues long. CDR1 is MNHEY, CDR2 SVGAGI, per germline. Original processing notes: For nucleated cells, counts were estimated from reference gene primer amplification. The data were produced by immunoSEQ multiplex PCR, yet TCRdb's version contains in-frame clones alone and is incomplete. Clone size and the V and J calls come from that table; the DNA yielded D and trimming. The sample has 30,000 or so clones; around nine tenths are singletons. The origin of this receptor is a human donor in a cohort sampled during active COVID-19. Sequenced material: peripheral blood. The rearrangement joins TRBV6-5 to TRBJ2-2; possible D gene TRBD1, 6 bases. CDR3 residues: CASEGQNTGELFF. The CDR3 DNA follows: TGTGCCAGCGAGGGACAGAACACCGGGGAGCTGTTTTTT.